This T cell receptor (beta chain) was recorded in a study of blood T cell repertoires in COVID-19. Overall study: Both acute and convalescent COVID-19 samples were obtained from the United States, Italy and Spain.

This clone showed up just once. The germline gives CDR1 SGHKS, CDR2 YYEKEE (reference sequence). The V end was cut by 5 bases, the J end by 7 bases, with 9 bases between. The CDR3 runs to 12 residues. TCRdb's copy holds only in-frame clones and misses some; the assay was immunoSEQ multiplex PCR. This table holds 200,000 to 250,000 clones, roughly nine tenths found once. The chain links TRBV5-5 to TRBJ2-2, with no clear D. Sequencing was performed on PBMCs or T cells enriched from blood (not recorded which). The source is a young woman in a cohort exposed to, infected with or recovered from COVID-19 (not recorded which). The CDR3 sequence: CASSLYSGELFF. The CDR3 DNA is TGTGCCAGCAGTTTATACAGCGGGGAGCTGTTTTTT.